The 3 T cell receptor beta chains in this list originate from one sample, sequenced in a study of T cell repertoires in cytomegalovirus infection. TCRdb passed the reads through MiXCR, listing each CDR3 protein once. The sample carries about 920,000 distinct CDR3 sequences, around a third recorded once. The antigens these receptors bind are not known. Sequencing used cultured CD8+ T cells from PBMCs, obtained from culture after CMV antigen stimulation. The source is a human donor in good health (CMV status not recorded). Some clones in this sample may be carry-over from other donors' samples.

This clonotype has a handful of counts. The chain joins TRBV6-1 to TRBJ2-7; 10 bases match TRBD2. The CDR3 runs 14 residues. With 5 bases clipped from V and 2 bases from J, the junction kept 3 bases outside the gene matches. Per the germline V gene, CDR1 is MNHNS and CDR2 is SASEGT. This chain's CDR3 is CASSWTSGAYEQYF. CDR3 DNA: TGTGCCAGCAGTTGGACTAGCGGAGCCTACGAGCAGTACTTC.

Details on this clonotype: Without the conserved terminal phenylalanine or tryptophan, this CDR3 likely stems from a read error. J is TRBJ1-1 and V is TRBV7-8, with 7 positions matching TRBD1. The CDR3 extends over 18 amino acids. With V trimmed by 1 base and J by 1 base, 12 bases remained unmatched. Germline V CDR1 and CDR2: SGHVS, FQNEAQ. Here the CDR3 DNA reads TGTGCCAGCAGCTTAGAGGGTAGGCAGGGGGTGAGGAACACTGAAGCTTTCCTT. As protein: CASSLEGRQGVRNTEAFL.

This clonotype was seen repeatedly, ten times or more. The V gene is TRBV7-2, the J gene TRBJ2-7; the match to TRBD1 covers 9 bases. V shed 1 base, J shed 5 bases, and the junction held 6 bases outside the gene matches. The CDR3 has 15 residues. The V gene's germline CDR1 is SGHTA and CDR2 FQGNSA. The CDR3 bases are TGTGCCAGCAGCTTAGTGGGGACAGGGTATGACGAGCAGTACGTC. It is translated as CASSLVGTGYDEQYV.